These 26 T cell receptor beta chains came from one sample sequenced in a study of cytomegalovirus exposure and HLA in healthy donors. PCR used 60 Vbeta primers and 13 Jbeta primers. Method: immunoSEQ multiplex PCR; TCRdb's copy keeps in-frame clones and lacks some. The repertoire holds 130,000 or so clones, with about 76% as singletons. The sequencing input was PBMCs. The receptors were sampled from a man aged 35 to 55 in good health and CMV-seropositive.

The V call is TRBV10-3, the J call TRBJ2-7; 9 bases match TRBD1. Trimming took 0 bases from V and 5 from J; bases not matched to a gene: 5. The length of the CDR3 is 15 residues. Per the germline V gene, CDR1 is ENHRY and CDR2 is SYGVKD. In nucleotides, the CDR3 is TGTGCCATCAGTGAGTCCCAGGACAGGGGCCACGAGCAGTACTTC. Translation gives CAISESQDRGHEQYF.

The chain is built from TRBV4-1 and TRBJ2-6; D ambiguous. V lost 1 base and J 3 bases, leaving 7 bases between the germline ends. CDR3 length: 15 amino acids. Germline V gene sequence: CDR1 MGHRA, CDR2 YSYEKL. The CDR3 loop reads CASSQVEDGANVLTF. The DNA of the CDR3 is TGCGCCAGCAGCCAAGTAGAGGATGGGGCCAACGTCCTGACTTTC.

This rearrangement joins TRBV5-6 to TRBJ1-1; D may be TRBD1 (5 bases). This CDR3 has 15 amino acids. Per the germline V gene, CDR1 is SGHDT and CDR2 is YYEEEE. Deletions cut 0 bases from V and 7 bases from J, with 16 bases between. In nucleotides, the CDR3 is TGTGCCAGCAGCTTGGGCCCTAGGGGTAAGTGTGAAGCTTTCTTT. It codes for CASSLGPRGKCEAFF.

The CDR3 here is CASSSPRERTSYEQYF. CDR3 DNA: TGTGCCAGCAGTTCCCCTAGGGAGAGGACCTCCTACGAGCAGTACTTC. V gene TRBV6-5 combines with J gene TRBJ2-7; a weak D match, TRBD2 (5 bases). Per the germline V gene, CDR1 is MNHEY and CDR2 is SVGAGI. V was cut by 4 bases and J by 0 bases, with 16 bases left in between. This CDR3 is built from 16 residues.

V gene TRBV7-9 combines with J gene TRBJ2-1, with 7 positions matching TRBD1. The V gene end was trimmed by 5 bases and the J gene end by 4 bases; junction bases not matched to a gene: 14. The germline gives CDR1 SEHNR, CDR2 FQNEAQ (reference sequence). The length of the CDR3 is 17 residues. This CDR3 reads CASSRRDSEGPYNEQFF. The CDR3 DNA follows: TGTGCCAGCAGCCGCCGGGACAGCGAAGGCCCTTACAATGAGCAGTTCTTC.

Points on this clone: Other nucleotide sequences from this sample produce the same CDR3. The V gene is TRBV6-1, the J gene TRBJ2-3, with D tentatively TRBD1 (6 bases). The ends were cut back, 4 bases at V and 0 bases at J, with 8 bases in the middle. The length of the CDR3 is 14 residues. The germline CDR1 and CDR2 sequences are MNHNS and SASEGT. Here the CDR3 reads CASSVDRSTDTQYF. The CDR3 region has the DNA TGTGCCAGCAGTGTGGACAGAAGCACAGATACGCAGTATTTT.

The chain couples TRBV7-9 to TRBJ2-1; perhaps TRBD1 as D (5 bases). Germline V lookup: CDR1 SEHNR, CDR2 FQNEAQ (reference sequence). Trimming took 6 bases from V and 6 from J, leaving 18 bases between them. The CDR3 sequence is 15 residues long. The CDR3 loop is CASSQGQGASNEQFF. The CDR3 nucleotides read TGTGCCAGCAGTCAAGGGCAGGGTGCCAGCAATGAGCAGTTCTTC.

This clone was observed once. The chain is built from TRBV30 and TRBJ1-1; the match to TRBD1 covers 8 bases. This CDR3 is 15 amino acids long. The germline gives CDR1 GTSNPN, CDR2 SVGIG (reference sequence). Trimming at V came to 2 bases and at J to 4 bases, leaving 9 bases not matched to a gene. The CDR3 loop is CAWSLLPQGATEAFF. For the CDR3, the DNA is TGTGCCTGGAGTCTTCTCCCCCAGGGGGCCACTGAAGCTTTCTTT.

The rearrangement joins TRBV19 to TRBJ2-1, with D possibly TRBD2 on 5 matching bases. The V gene lost 5 bases and the J gene lost 3 bases, with 14 bases spanning the gap. This CDR3 contains 15 residues. The germline V gene has CDR1 LNHDA and CDR2 SQIVND (reference sequence). DNA of the CDR3: TGTGCCAGTAGTGCCAACCACCGGGACTACAATGAGCAGTTCTTC. Protein product: CASSANHRDYNEQFF.

This clone showed up just a few times. The rearrangement links TRBV5-4 to TRBJ2-5; D unresolved. This CDR3 has 15 amino acids. V lost 1 base and J 2 bases, leaving 12 bases between the germline ends. The germline V gene encodes CDR1 SGHNT and CDR2 YYREEE (reference sequence). The CDR3 nucleotides are TGTGCCAGCAGCTTGATCATGCGAACTCAAGAGACCCAGTACTTC. It specifies CASSLIMRTQETQYF.

This clone has more than one count but fewer than ten. In DNA, the CDR3 is TGCGCCAGCAGCTTGACACCAACGGGGGGCTCTGAAAAACTGTTTTTT. It is translated as CASSLTPTGGSEKLFF. The V and J genes are TRBV5-1 and TRBJ1-4; weak D call: TRBD1 (6 bases). This CDR3 spans 16 amino acids. CDR1 is SGHRS and CDR2 is YFSETQ in the germline V gene. V lost 1 base and J lost 7, with 17 bases in between. Full variable domain (missing parts from reference TRBV5-1 and TRBJ1-4): KAGVTQTPRYLIKTRGQQVTLSCSPISGHRSVSWYQQTPGQGLQFLFEYFSETQRNKGNFPGRFSGRQFSNSRSEMNVSTLELGDSALYLCASSLTPTGGSEKLFFGSGTQLSVL.

This clone occurred once. The CDR3 DNA sequence: TGTGCCAGCAGTTTATTGGGGCAGGGAAGGGGGACTGAAGCTTTCTTT. Residues: CASSLLGQGRGTEAFF. The V gene is TRBV27, the J gene TRBJ1-1; possible D gene TRBD1, 6 bases. CDR1 and CDR2 from the germline V gene are MNHEY and SMNVEV (reference sequence). V dropped 1 base and J dropped 5 bases, with 17 bases sitting between them. CDR3 length equals 16 residues.

The chain carries TRBV28 and TRBJ2-7; possible D gene TRBD1, 5 bases. CDR1 is MDHEN, CDR2 SYDVKM, per germline. V was shortened by 6 bases and J by 4 bases, with 10 bases between the two germline ends. This CDR3 comprises 12 residues. As DNA, the CDR3 is TGTGCCAGCAGGGGGCAGATATACGAGCAGTACTTC. This gives the protein CASRGQIYEQYF.

This clone was counted a few times. V and J are TRBV11-2 and TRBJ2-2, with a tentative D call TRBD1 (6 bases). The CDR3 has 16 amino acids. CDR1 and CDR2 from the germline V gene are SGHAT and FQNNGV. Deletions cut 1 base from V and 1 base from J, with 10 bases between. CDR3 in DNA: TGTGCCAGCAGCTTAGTGTCAGGGGTGAACACCGGGGAGCTGTTTTTT. Protein: CASSLVSGVNTGELFF.

The rearrangement uses TRBV19 and TRBJ1-5, with 9 bases fitting TRBD1. The CDR3 has 17 residues. The ends lost 5 bases at V and 5 bases at J; junction bases unmatched: 13. CDR1 and CDR2 from the germline V gene are LNHDA and SQIVND (reference sequence). CDR3 loop: CASSLLPGQGYDQPQHF. Written as DNA, the CDR3 is TGTGCCAGTAGTCTCCTACCGGGACAGGGATACGATCAGCCCCAGCATTTT.

In its sample, this clone was seen a few times. The CDR3 loop is CASRPTSGRPSYEQYF. Written as DNA, the CDR3 is TGTGCCAGCAGACCAACTAGCGGGAGGCCGTCCTACGAGCAGTACTTC. The rearrangement uses TRBV7-9 and TRBJ2-5; 12 bases match TRBD2. The last part of the DNA fits TRBJ2-7 better; the J call may be wrong. CDR1 is SEHNR, CDR2 FQNEAQ, per germline (reference sequence). The CDR3 runs 16 residues.

The sample holds a few counts of this clone. The CDR3 DNA is TGTGCCAGCAGTTCCCTCGCCGGGAGTCGGTACGAGCAGTACTTC. Amino acids: CASSSLAGSRYEQYF. This sequence joins TRBV28 and TRBJ2-7; D may be TRBD2 (6 bases). In germline, CDR1 is MDHEN, CDR2 SYDVKM. This CDR3 is 15 amino acids long. Trimming shortened V by 4 bases and J by 4 bases, and 17 bases separated the two germline ends.

The CDR3 region has the DNA TGCGCCAGCAGCGTTGGTAGGACTAGCGGGACCCCTGGAAACACCATATATTTT. Translating gives CASSVGRTSGTPGNTIYF. This chain links TRBV5-1 with TRBJ1-3; a possible D gene is TRBD1 (5 bases). Trimming stripped 4 bases from V and 2 bases from J, with 22 bases between. This CDR3 has 18 residues. Germline CDR1 SGHRS, CDR2 YFSETQ.

The rearrangement links TRBV29-1 to TRBJ1-1; 10 nucleotides match TRBD1. Germline CDR1 and CDR2: SQVTM and ANQGSEA. The V gene end was trimmed by 5 bases and the J gene end by 4 bases; junction bases not matched to a gene: 16. The CDR3 runs to 17 residues. As DNA, the CDR3 is TGCAGCGTTCAGCCGGGACAGGGGAGACGAGGGAGCACTGAAGCTTTCTTT. Translating gives CSVQPGQGRRGSTEAFF.

The rearrangement links TRBV6-4 to TRBJ2-1; TRBD2 agrees at 12 bases. The V segment lost 4 bases and the J segment 8 bases; nucleotides outside the gene matches: 6. The CDR3 sequence is 15 residues long. Germline V lookup: CDR1 MRHNA, CDR2 SNTAGT. The DNA for the CDR3 is TGTGCCAGCAGTGTTACTAGCGGGGGGCGCGATGAGCAGTTCTTC. Residues: CASSVTSGGRDEQFF.

This clone was detected a few times. The chain couples TRBV11-2 to TRBJ1-1; 9 bases map to TRBD1. The CDR3 totals 17 residues. V gave up 7 bases and J gave up 1 base; unmatched junction bases: 13. CDR1 SGHAT and CDR2 FQNNGV come from the germline V gene. CDR3 protein: CASTRIDRGAGNTEAFF. The CDR3 DNA follows: TGTGCCAGCACCCGTATTGACAGGGGGGCTGGGAACACTGAAGCTTTCTTT.

The chain is built from TRBV7-9 and TRBJ2-5; 11 bases are shared with TRBD2. CDR3 size: 15 residues. Germline loops: CDR1 SEHNR, CDR2 FQNEAQ (reference sequence). The trim removed 8 bases at V and 4 bases at J, leaving 9 bases unmatched. The DNA for the CDR3 is TGTGCCAGCGGGATAGCGGGGGGGCTAGGAGAGACCCAGTACTTC. Encoded protein: CASGIAGGLGETQYF.

This chain connects TRBV5-1 to TRBJ2-1; TRBD2 matches at 10 bases. Losses at the gene ends were 0 bases for V and 8 bases for J; bases not matched to a gene: 11. The germline V gene encodes CDR1 SGHRS and CDR2 YFSETQ. The CDR3 is made up of 17 amino acids. CDR3 in amino acids: CASSLGTSGYESDEQFF. CDR3 bases: TGCGCCAGCAGCTTGGGGACTAGCGGTTATGAAAGCGATGAGCAGTTCTTC.

The rearrangement joins TRBV2 to TRBJ1-2; 9 bases map to TRBD1. The J segment lost 1 base and the V segment lost 10 bases, leaving 4 bases of the junction unmatched. This CDR3 contains 13 residues. Germline values: CDR1 SNHLY, CDR2 FYNNEI. The CDR3 here is CATGQGSNYGYTF. CDR3 nucleotide sequence: TGTGCCACCGGACAGGGGAGTAACTATGGCTACACCTTC. Based on the CDR3 plus reference TRBV2 and TRBJ1-2, the full variable domain is EPEVTQTPSHQVTQMGQEVILRCVPISNHLYFYWYRQILGQKVEFLVSFYNNEISEKSEIFDDQFSVERPDGSNFTLKIRSTKLEDSAMYFCATGQGSNYGYTFGSGTRLTVV.

The chain is built from TRBV5-4 and TRBJ2-7; 8 nucleotides agree with TRBD1. Germline trimming cut 4 bases from V and 7 bases from J; bases unmatched to any gene: 13. This CDR3 spans 15 amino acids. The germline gives CDR1 SGHNT, CDR2 YYREEE (reference sequence). The DNA of the CDR3 is TGTGCCAGCAGCAAACCCGGGACAGGCGCCTTGGAGCAGTACTTC. Translated, it gives CASSKPGTGALEQYF.

This rearrangement joins TRBV6-4 to TRBJ1-2; D may be TRBD1 (5 bases). This CDR3 has 14 amino acids. Germline V lookup: CDR1 MRHNA, CDR2 SNTAGT. Trimming took off 6 bases at V and 3 bases at J, with 14 bases between the two ends. Written as DNA, the CDR3 is TGTGCCAGCAGGAAGACAGAACCTGACTATGGCTACACCTTC. It specifies CASRKTEPDYGYTF.